These 13 T cell receptor beta chains originate from one sample sequenced in a study of long-term antiretroviral therapy in people with HIV. Running of the v3.0 immunoSEQ assay took place at survey level. Profiled with immunoSEQ multiplex PCR; TCRdb holds only in-frame clones, not every one. The sample records about 22,000 clones, approximately 86% being singletons. This specimen consisted of unsorted PBMCs, obtained 1.3 years after starting antiretroviral therapy. These receptor sequences come from a man aged 55 to 70 with HIV.

The gene calls are TRBV18 and TRBJ1-2; 9 nucleotides align to TRBD1. CDR3 length equals 13 residues. Trimming at V came to 7 bases and at J to 8 bases, leaving 8 bases not matched to a gene. The germline V gene has CDR1 KGHSH and CDR2 LQKENI. CDR3 sequence reads: CASLGTGYSGYTF. The CDR3 region has the DNA TGTGCCAGCTTGGGGACAGGGTATTCGGGCTACACCTTC. The variable domain in full, with the rest retrieved from reference TRBV18 and TRBJ1-2, is NAGVMQNPRHLVRRRGQEARLRCSPMKGHSHVYWYRQLPEEGLKFMVYLQKENIIDESGMPKERFSAEFPKEGPSILRIQQVVRGDSAAYFCASLGTGYSGYTFGSGTRLTVV.

The chain has TRBV2 and TRBJ1-6; no firm D call. Germline CDR1 is SNHLY and CDR2 is FYNNEI. The V end lost 10 bases, the J end lost 8 bases, and 15 bases lay between the germline ends. This CDR3 is built from 13 residues. The CDR3 here is CATLRVLDSPLHF. DNA for the CDR3: TGTGCCACCTTAAGAGTTCTGGATTCACCCCTCCACTTT.

This chain links TRBV5-1 with TRBJ2-2; D gene ambiguous. Germline CDR1 and CDR2: SGHRS and YFSETQ. V gave up 1 base and J gave up 3 bases, with 13 bases separating them. There are 16 residues in the CDR3. The CDR3 DNA reads as TGCGCCAGCAGCTTGACGAGAACCAAGGACACCGGGGAGCTGTTTTTT. Its translation: CASSLTRTKDTGELFF.

The V and J genes are TRBV7-9 and TRBJ1-2, with a possible D match to TRBD1 (5 bases). Germline V gene lookup returns CDR1 SEHNR and CDR2 FQNEAQ (reference sequence). Trimming removed 1 base from V and 8 bases from J, with 11 bases in between. This CDR3 is built from 13 residues. The CDR3, as DNA: TGTGCCAGCAGCTTAGAAGGGGTCACGGGCTACACCTTC. Its translation is CASSLEGVTGYTF.

A few counts support this clone. The rearrangement uses TRBV18 and TRBJ2-5; perhaps TRBD1 as D (5 bases). Germline-derived CDR1 and CDR2 are KGHSH and LQKENI. This CDR3 has 15 residues. V was shortened by 3 bases and J by 3 bases, with 14 bases between the two germline ends. The CDR3 DNA is TGTGCCAGCTCACCGCCGGCAGGGTTAGAAGAGACCCAGTACTTC. Protein product: CASSPPAGLEETQYF.

This chain links TRBV25-1 with TRBJ2-3, with D hard to call. The CDR3 contains 16 residues. Trimming cost V 1 base and J 6 bases, with 17 bases left between them. The germline V gene has CDR1 MGHDK and CDR2 SYGVNS. The CDR3 DNA reads as TGTGCCAGCAGTGAATTACTCGGCGGAGCCGGGGATACGCAGTATTTT. As protein: CASSELLGGAGDTQYF.

The chain uses TRBV10-1 and TRBJ1-1; D gene unclear. Trimming removed 6 bases at V and 6 bases at J, with 14 bases between. The CDR3 is 13 amino acids. In germline, CDR1 is WNHNN, CDR2 SYGVQD (reference sequence). The DNA of the CDR3 is TGCGCCAGCAGCCACTACCCACAGTCTGAAGCTTTCTTT. This encodes CASSHYPQSEAFF.

This rearrangement joins TRBV7-9 to TRBJ2-1; 9 positions match TRBD1. Germline trimming cut 5 bases from V and 7 bases from J; bases unmatched to any gene: 18. The CDR3 spans 18 residues. The germline CDR1 and CDR2 sequences are SEHNR and FQNEAQ (reference sequence). The chain's CDR3 is CASSPLGPTGGNRNEQFF. CDR3 bases: TGTGCCAGCAGCCCTCTAGGGCCCACAGGGGGCAATCGAAATGAGCAGTTCTTC.

The chain has TRBV7-9 and TRBJ2-7, with 7 bases identical to TRBD1. The germline V gene encodes CDR1 SEHNR and CDR2 FQNEAQ (reference sequence). J lost 1 base, V lost 6 bases, and 3 bases had no gene match. The CDR3 contains 13 residues. The DNA of the CDR3 is TGTGCCAGCAGACAGGGACAGTCCTACGAGCAGTACTTC. Translated: CASRQGQSYEQYF.

This clone showed up just a few times. V gene TRBV19 combines with J gene TRBJ2-5; TRBD1 might be the D (6 bases). This CDR3 region has 16 residues. The germline V and J ends were trimmed by 6 bases and 1 base, with 18 bases remaining between them. CDR1 is LNHDA, CDR2 SQIVND, per germline (reference sequence). The CDR3 DNA reads TGTGCCAGTAGGAGGAGGACAGATAGCATCCAAGAGACCCAGTACTTC. Its translation is CASRRRTDSIQETQYF.

The CDR3 DNA reads as TGTGCCAGCAGCCGCGGACGGGGCCACAGGGCCCGATACACTGAAGCTTTCTTT. Translated: CASSRGRGHRARYTEAFF. The rearrangement links TRBV14 to TRBJ1-1; TRBD1 is a possible D gene (6 bases). V shed 4 bases and J shed 3 bases, with 24 bases lying between them. Looked up from germline, CDR1 is SGHDN and CDR2 is FVKESK. CDR3 length: 18 residues.

This chain uses TRBV6-6 with TRBJ1-5; D gene ambiguous. The germline gives CDR1 MNHNY, CDR2 SVGAGI (reference sequence). The CDR3 consists of 15 residues. Trimming removed 2 bases at V and 6 bases at J, with 14 bases between. The CDR3 DNA sequence: TGTGCCAGCAGTTACGGGGAGGGATTTGCTCAGCCCCAGCATTTT. This gives the protein CASSYGEGFAQPQHF.

V usage is TRBV30 and J usage is TRBJ2-2, with D possibly matching TRBD2 (5 bases). With 0 bases removed from V and 7 bases from J, the gap between germline ends came to 15 bases. The CDR3 loop spans 15 amino acids. The V gene's germline CDR1 is GTSNPN and CDR2 SVGIG (reference sequence). The CDR3 nucleotides are TGTGCCTGGAGTGTTCCGGACTCCCTCTACGGGGAGCTGTTTTTT. This sequence encodes CAWSVPDSLYGELFF.